These 13 T cell receptor beta chains were all obtained from the same sample, sequenced in a study of response to subunit inactivated influenza vaccine. TCRdb re-called the RT-PCR reads with MiXCR, one entry per CDR3 protein. The sample has approximately 170,000 distinct CDR3 sequences, about 12% seen once. This same sample was also taken into another study, of T cells expressing NK-cell markers. Turning to that study: Template switching by 5'RACE with UMIs generated the TCR beta cDNA.

The source was CD8+ T cells sorted from PBMCs, collected less than 13 days after vaccination. The receptors were gathered from a man aged 50 or older who received an inactivated influenza vaccine.

In the case of this clonotype: A much larger clonotype is one base distant, so this may be a read error. This chain uses TRBV7-9 with TRBJ2-1; D is undetermined. From germline, CDR1 is SEHNR and CDR2 FQNEAQ (reference sequence). The CDR3 runs 12 residues. V was shortened by 2 bases and J by 6 bases, with 5 bases between the two germline ends. CDR3 DNA sequence: TGTGCCAGCAGCTTAAGTGCCAATGAGCAGTTCTTC. Residues: CASSLSANEQFF.

The V gene is TRBV6-1, the J gene TRBJ1-2; 7 nucleotides align to TRBD1. The CDR3 consists of 13 residues. Germline V gives CDR1 MNHNS, CDR2 SASEGT. V gave up 8 bases and J gave up 2 bases; unmatched junction bases: 5. The CDR3 here is CASHIQGNYGYTF. The CDR3 nucleotides read TGTGCCAGCCACATACAGGGGAACTATGGCTACACCTTC.

This clonotype was seen only a few times. CDR3 bases: TGTGCCAGCAGTCTAAGCACAGGGGGCGGGCCAGATACGCAGTATTTT. It codes for CASSLSTGGGPDTQYF. This sequence joins TRBV13 and TRBJ2-3, with TRBD1 matching 9 bases. Germline-derived CDR1 and CDR2 are PRHDT and FYEKMQ (reference sequence). The CDR3 is made up of 16 amino acids. J was trimmed by 4 bases and V by 6 bases; bases with no gene match: 11.

The J gene is TRBJ2-7, the V gene TRBV5-1; 7 nucleotides agree with TRBD2. This CDR3 is 16 amino acids long. Germline V gene lookup returns CDR1 SGHRS and CDR2 YFSETQ. Trimming cost V 0 bases and J 3 bases; bases outside gene matches: 9. The CDR3 sequence is CASSLAGSGGFYEQYF. Written as DNA, the CDR3 is TGCGCCAGCAGCTTGGCCGGATCGGGAGGTTTCTACGAGCAGTACTTC.

Comment on this clonotype: Germline is not matched at one junction end, which may reflect a read error. This sequence joins TRBV20-1 and TRBJ2-2, with D possibly being TRBD2 (6 bases). This CDR3 comprises 14 residues. The germline V gene has CDR1 DFQATT and CDR2 SNEGSKA (reference sequence). CDR3: CSARGGEDTGELFF. The CDR3 DNA is TGCAGTGCGAGAGGAGGGGAGGACACCGGGGAGCTGTTTTTT.

The V and J genes are TRBV2 and TRBJ1-5; 7 nucleotides line up with TRBD1. Germline CDR1 is SNHLY and CDR2 is FYNNEI. The V gene end was trimmed by 0 bases and the J gene end by 2 bases; junction bases not matched to a gene: 1. The CDR3 is made up of 15 amino acids. Here the CDR3 DNA reads TGTGCCAGCAGTGAAGCAGGGGGCGGCAATCAGCCCCAGCATTTT. Translation: CASSEAGGGNQPQHF.

The chain employs TRBV12-3 or TRBV12-4 and TRBJ2-7; D might be TRBD1 (6 bases). Trimming shortened V by 5 bases and J by 6 bases, and 20 bases separated the two germline ends. The CDR3 loop spans 15 amino acids. This chain's CDR3 is CASSLTQGPSGEQYF. CDR3 nucleotide sequence: TGTGCCAGCAGTCTAACCCAGGGGCCATCGGGCGAGCAGTACTTC.

The V call is TRBV5-1, the J call TRBJ1-1; TRBD1 matches at 12 bases. Germline CDR1 reads SGHRS; CDR2 reads YFSETQ. The CDR3 covers 17 residues. Trimming removed 4 bases from V and 6 bases from J; junction bases left unmatched: 13. The CDR3 DNA follows: TGCGCCAGCAGCATCGGGACAGGGGGCGTTATAAGTGCTGAAGCTTTCTTT. It encodes CASSIGTGGVISAEAFF.

This clonotype was counted between two and nine times. The CDR3 bases are TGTGCCAGCAGCGCCCGGGGGTACCGGAACACCGGGGAGCTGTTTTTT. Amino acids: CASSARGYRNTGELFF. The V and J genes are TRBV9 and TRBJ2-2; tentative D call: TRBD2 (6 bases). With 3 bases removed from V and 1 base from J, the gap between germline ends came to 13 bases. Per germline, CDR1 SGDLS and CDR2 YYNGEE. This CDR3 is built from 16 residues.

The chain employs TRBV12-3 or TRBV12-4 and TRBJ2-5; tentatively, D is TRBD1 (6 bases). Deletions cut 5 bases from V and 5 bases from J, with 9 bases between. CDR3 length: 12 amino acids. CDR3: CASSLQGETQYF. The CDR3 DNA sequence: TGTGCCAGCAGTCTACAGGGTGAGACCCAGTACTTC.

The genes are TRBV28 and TRBJ2-5; the D gene is possibly TRBD1 (6 bases). The V and J ends lost 4 bases and 5 bases respectively, with 14 bases between them. CDR1 MDHEN and CDR2 SYDVKM come from the germline V gene. The CDR3 is 14 amino acids. The CDR3 loop reads CASSSLRGQETQYF. CDR3 nucleotides: TGTGCCAGCAGTTCACTCAGGGGCCAGGAGACCCAGTACTTC.

This clonotype was recorded a few times. This chain uses TRBV11-2 with TRBJ2-7; 7 nucleotides align to TRBD1. This CDR3 has 15 amino acids. In germline, CDR1 is SGHAT, CDR2 FQNNGV. V shed 5 bases, J shed 2 bases, and the junction held 9 bases outside the gene matches. The CDR3 here is CASSPKTGLAYEQYF. For the CDR3, the DNA is TGTGCCAGCAGCCCCAAGACAGGGCTTGCCTACGAGCAGTACTTC.

The rearrangement uses TRBV20-1 and TRBJ2-7; D gene unclear. The CDR3 is 11 residues long. The ends were cut back, 6 bases at V and 4 bases at J, with 10 bases in the middle. Germline CDR1 is DFQATT and CDR2 is SNEGSKA (reference sequence). The CDR3 region has the DNA TGCAGTGCCTATATATCTTACGAGCAGTACTTC. This gives the protein CSAYISYEQYF.